This TCR beta chain was sequenced during a study of shared clonotypes between healthy human individuals. Concerning this clone: Its antigen is currently unknown.

With 3 bases removed from V and 6 bases from J, the gap between germline ends came to 15 bases. The CDR3 spans 15 residues. The germline CDR1 and CDR2 sequences are KGHSH and LQKENI. The data were produced by immunoSEQ multiplex PCR, yet TCRdb's version contains in-frame clones alone and is incomplete. The table has around 700,000 clones, 73% seen once; the top ten hold around 1.8%. General observations from the study: Relative to memory subsets, naive subsets generally showed larger estimated richness. It was only blood that was sampled, and tissue repertoires likely differ.

The sequenced sample was memory CD4+ T cells sorted from blood. As to subset: CD45RA-negative fraction. The V call is TRBV18, the J call TRBJ1-5; a weak D match, TRBD1 (5 bases). The sequence derives from a young woman in good health. CDR3: CASSPGTDRSQPQHF. CDR3 coding DNA: TGTGCCAGCTCACCCGGGACGGATCGGAGTCAGCCCCAGCATTTT.